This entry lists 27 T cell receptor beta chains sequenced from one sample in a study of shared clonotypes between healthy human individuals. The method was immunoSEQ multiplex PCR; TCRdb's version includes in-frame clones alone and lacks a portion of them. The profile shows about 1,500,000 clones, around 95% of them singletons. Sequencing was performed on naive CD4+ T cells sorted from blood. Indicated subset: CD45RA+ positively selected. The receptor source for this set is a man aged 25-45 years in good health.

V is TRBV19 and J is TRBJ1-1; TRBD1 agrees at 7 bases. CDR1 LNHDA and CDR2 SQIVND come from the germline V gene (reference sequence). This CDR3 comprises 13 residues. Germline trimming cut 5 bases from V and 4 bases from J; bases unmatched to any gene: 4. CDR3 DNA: TGTGCCAGTAGTGTACAGGGGACCACTGAAGCTTTCTTT. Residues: CASSVQGTTEAFF.

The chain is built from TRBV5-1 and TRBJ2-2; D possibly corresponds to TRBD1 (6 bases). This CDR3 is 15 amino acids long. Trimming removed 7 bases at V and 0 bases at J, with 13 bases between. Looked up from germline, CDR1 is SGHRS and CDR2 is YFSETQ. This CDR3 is CASFRDTPNTGELFF. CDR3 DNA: TGCGCCAGCTTCAGGGACACCCCGAACACCGGGGAGCTGTTTTTT.

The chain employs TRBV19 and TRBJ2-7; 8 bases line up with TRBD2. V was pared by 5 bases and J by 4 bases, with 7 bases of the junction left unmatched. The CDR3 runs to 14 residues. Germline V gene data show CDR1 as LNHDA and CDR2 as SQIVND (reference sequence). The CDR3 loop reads CASSFETSEYEQYF. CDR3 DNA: TGTGCCAGTAGTTTCGAGACTAGCGAGTACGAGCAGTACTTC.

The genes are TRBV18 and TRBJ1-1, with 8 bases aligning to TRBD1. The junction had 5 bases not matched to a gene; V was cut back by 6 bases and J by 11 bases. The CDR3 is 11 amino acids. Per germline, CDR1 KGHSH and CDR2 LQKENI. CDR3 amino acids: CASSRGQEAFF. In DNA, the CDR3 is TGTGCCAGCTCCCGGGGACAGGAGGCTTTCTTT.

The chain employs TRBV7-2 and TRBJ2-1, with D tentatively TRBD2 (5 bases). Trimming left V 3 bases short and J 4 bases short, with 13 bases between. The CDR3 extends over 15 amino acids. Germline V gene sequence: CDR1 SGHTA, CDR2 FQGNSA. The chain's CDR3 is CASSLLRARYNEQFF. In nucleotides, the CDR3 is TGTGCCAGCAGCTTGCTGCGGGCGAGATACAATGAGCAGTTCTTC.

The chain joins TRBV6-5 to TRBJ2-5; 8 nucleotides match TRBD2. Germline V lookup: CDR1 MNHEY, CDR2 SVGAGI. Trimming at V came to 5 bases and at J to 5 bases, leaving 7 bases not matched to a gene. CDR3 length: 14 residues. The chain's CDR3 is CASSKLAALETQYF. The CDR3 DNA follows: TGTGCCAGCAGTAAACTAGCGGCCTTGGAGACCCAGTACTTC.

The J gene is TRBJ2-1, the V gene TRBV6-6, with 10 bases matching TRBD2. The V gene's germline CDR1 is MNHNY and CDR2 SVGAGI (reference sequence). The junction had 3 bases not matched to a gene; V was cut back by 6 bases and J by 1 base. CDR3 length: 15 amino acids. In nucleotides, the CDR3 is TGTGCCAGCAGGGGAGCGGGAGGGTCCTACAATGAGCAGTTCTTC. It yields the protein CASRGAGGSYNEQFF.

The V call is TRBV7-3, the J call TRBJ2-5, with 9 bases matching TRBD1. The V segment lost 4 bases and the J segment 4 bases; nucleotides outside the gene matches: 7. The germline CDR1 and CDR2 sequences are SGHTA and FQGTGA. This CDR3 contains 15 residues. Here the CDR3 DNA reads TGTGCCAGCAGCTCGGCCGGGACAGGGTCAGAGACCCAGTACTTC. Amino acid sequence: CASSSAGTGSETQYF.

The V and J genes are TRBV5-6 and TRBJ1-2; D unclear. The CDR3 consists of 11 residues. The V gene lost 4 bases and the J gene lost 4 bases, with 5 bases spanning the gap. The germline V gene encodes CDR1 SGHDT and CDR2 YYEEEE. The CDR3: CASSNVYGYTF. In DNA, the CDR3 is TGTGCCAGCAGCAACGTCTATGGCTACACCTTC.

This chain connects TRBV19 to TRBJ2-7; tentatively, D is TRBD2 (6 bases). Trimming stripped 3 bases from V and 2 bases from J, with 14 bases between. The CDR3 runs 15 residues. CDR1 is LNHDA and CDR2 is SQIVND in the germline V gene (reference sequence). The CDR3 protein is CASSISRGGTYEQYF. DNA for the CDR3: TGTGCCAGTAGTATCTCGCGGGGTGGGACCTACGAGCAGTACTTC. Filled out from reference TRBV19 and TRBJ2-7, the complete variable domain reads DGGITQSPKYLFRKEGQNVTLSCEQNLNHDAMYWYRQDPGQGLRLIYYSQIVNDFQKGDIAEGYSVSREKKESFPLTVTSAQKNPTAFYLCASSISRGGTYEQYFGPGTRLTVT.

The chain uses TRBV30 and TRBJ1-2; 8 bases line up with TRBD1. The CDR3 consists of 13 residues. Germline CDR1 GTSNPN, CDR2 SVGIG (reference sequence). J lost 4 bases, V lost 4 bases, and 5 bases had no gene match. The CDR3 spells CAWNIDRGYGYTF. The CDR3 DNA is TGTGCCTGGAATATCGACAGGGGCTATGGCTACACCTTC.

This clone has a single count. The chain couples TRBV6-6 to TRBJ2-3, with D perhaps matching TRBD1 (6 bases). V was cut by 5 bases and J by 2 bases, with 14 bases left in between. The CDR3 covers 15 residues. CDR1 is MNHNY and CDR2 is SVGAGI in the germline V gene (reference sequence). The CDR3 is CASSRPGQTTDTQYF. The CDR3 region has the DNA TGTGCCAGCAGTAGGCCTGGACAGACCACAGATACGCAGTATTTT.

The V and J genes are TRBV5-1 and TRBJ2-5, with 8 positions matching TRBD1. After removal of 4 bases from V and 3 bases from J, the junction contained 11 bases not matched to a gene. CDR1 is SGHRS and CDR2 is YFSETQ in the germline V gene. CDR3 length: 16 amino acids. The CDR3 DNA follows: TGCGCCAGCAGCCAAAAAGGGACAGGATTGAAAGAGACCCAGTACTTC. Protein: CASSQKGTGLKETQYF. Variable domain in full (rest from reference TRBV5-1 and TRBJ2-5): KAGVTQTPRYLIKTRGQQVTLSCSPISGHRSVSWYQQTPGQGLQFLFEYFSETQRNKGNFPGRFSGRQFSNSRSEMNVSTLELGDSALYLCASSQKGTGLKETQYFGPGTRLLVL.

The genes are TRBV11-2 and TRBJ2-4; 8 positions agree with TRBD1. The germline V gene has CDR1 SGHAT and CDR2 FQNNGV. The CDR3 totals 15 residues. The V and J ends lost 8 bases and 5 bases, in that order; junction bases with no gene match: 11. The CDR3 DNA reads TGTGCCAGCCGAATCGCAGGGGGCCTTCAAAACATTCAGTACTTC. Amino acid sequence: CASRIAGGLQNIQYF.

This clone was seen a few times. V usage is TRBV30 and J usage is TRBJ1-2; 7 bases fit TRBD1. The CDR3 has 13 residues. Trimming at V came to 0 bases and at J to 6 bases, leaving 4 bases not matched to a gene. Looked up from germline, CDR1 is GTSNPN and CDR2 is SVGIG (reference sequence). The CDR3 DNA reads TGTGCCTGGAGTGTAAGGGGGCCCCATGGCTACACCTTC. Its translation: CAWSVRGPHGYTF.

The CDR3: CATLASGAYEQYF. In nucleotides, the CDR3 is TGTGCCACTCTGGCTAGCGGGGCCTACGAGCAGTACTTC. The gene calls are TRBV28 and TRBJ2-7; 9 bases are shared with TRBD2. J gave up 2 bases and V 10 bases, and 6 bases lay outside the gene matches. The CDR3 contains 13 residues. The germline V gene encodes CDR1 MDHEN and CDR2 SYDVKM.

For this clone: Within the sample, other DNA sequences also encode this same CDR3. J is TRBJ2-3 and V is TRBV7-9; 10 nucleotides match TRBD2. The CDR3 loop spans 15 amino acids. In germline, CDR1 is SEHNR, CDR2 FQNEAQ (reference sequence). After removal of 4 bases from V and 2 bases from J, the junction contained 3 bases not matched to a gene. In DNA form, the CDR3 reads TGTGCCAGCAGCTGGACTAGCGGCTCCACAGATACGCAGTATTTT. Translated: CASSWTSGSTDTQYF.

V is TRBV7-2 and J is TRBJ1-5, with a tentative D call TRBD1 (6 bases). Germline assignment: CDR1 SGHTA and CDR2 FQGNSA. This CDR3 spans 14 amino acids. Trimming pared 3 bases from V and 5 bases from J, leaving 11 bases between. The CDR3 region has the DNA TGTGCCAGCAGCTTGAGGGGGTGGGATCAGCCCCAGCATTTT. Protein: CASSLRGWDQPQHF.

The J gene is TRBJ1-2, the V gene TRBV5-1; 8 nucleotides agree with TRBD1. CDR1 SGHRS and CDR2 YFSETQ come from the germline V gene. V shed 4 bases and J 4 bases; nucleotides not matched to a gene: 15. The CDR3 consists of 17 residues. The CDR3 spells CASSRGTGEMLTYGYTF. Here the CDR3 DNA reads TGCGCCAGCAGCCGTGGGACAGGCGAAATGCTCACCTATGGCTACACCTTC. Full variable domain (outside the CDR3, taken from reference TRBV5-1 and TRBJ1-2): KAGVTQTPRYLIKTRGQQVTLSCSPISGHRSVSWYQQTPGQGLQFLFEYFSETQRNKGNFPGRFSGRQFSNSRSEMNVSTLELGDSALYLCASSRGTGEMLTYGYTFGSGTRLTVV.

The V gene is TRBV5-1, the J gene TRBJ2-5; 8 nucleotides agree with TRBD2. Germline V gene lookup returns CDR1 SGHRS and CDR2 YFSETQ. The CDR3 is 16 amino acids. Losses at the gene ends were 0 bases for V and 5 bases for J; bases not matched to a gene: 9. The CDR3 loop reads CASSLEPPGGRETQYF. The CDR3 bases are TGCGCCAGCAGCTTGGAGCCCCCGGGCGGGAGGGAGACCCAGTACTTC.

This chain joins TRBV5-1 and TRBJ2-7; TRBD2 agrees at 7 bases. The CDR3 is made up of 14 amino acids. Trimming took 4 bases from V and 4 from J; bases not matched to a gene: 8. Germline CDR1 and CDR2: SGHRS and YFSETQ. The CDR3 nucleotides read TGCGCCAGCAGCCGGGCGGTAGCGGGTTACGAGCAGTACTTC. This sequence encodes CASSRAVAGYEQYF.

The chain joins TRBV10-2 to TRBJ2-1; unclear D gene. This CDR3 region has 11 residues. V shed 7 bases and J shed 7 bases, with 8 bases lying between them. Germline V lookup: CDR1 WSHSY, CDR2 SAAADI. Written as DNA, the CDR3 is TGCGCCAGCATTAATACTAATGAGCAGTTCTTC. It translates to CASINTNEQFF.

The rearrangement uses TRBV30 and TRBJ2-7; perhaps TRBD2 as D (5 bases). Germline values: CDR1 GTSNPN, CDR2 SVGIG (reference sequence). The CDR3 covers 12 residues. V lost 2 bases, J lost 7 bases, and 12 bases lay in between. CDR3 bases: TGTGCCTGGAGTTTTGTGAGGGCAGAGCAGTACTTC. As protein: CAWSFVRAEQYF.

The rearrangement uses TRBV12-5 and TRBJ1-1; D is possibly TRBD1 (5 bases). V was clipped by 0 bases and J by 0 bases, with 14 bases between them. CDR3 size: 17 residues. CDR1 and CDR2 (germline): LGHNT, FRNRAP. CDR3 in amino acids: CASGLVLGASMNTEAFF. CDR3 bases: TGTGCTAGTGGTTTGGTACTTGGGGCCTCTATGAACACTGAAGCTTTCTTT.

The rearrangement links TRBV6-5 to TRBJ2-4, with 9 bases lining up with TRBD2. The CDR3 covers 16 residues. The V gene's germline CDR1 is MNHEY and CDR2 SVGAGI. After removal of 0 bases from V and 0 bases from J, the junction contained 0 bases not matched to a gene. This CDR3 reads CASSYSTSGAKNIQYF. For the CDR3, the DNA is TGTGCCAGCAGTTACTCGACTAGCGGAGCCAAAAACATTCAGTACTTC.

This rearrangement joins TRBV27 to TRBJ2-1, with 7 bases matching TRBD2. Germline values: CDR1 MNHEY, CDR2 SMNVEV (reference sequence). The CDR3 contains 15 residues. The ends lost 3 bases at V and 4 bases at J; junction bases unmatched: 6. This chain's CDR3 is CASSLKRDGYNEQFF. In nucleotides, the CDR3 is TGTGCCAGCAGTTTGAAGCGGGACGGGTACAATGAGCAGTTCTTC.

CDR3 amino acids: CSGPGAGSDTQYF. The DNA for the CDR3 is TGCAGCGGCCCTGGGGCCGGATCAGATACGCAGTATTTT. The chain recombines TRBV29-1 with TRBJ2-3, with TRBD1 as a possible D gene (5 bases). This CDR3 is 13 amino acids long. Trimming removed 7 bases from V and 4 bases from J, with 15 bases in between. In germline, CDR1 is SQVTM, CDR2 ANQGSEA.